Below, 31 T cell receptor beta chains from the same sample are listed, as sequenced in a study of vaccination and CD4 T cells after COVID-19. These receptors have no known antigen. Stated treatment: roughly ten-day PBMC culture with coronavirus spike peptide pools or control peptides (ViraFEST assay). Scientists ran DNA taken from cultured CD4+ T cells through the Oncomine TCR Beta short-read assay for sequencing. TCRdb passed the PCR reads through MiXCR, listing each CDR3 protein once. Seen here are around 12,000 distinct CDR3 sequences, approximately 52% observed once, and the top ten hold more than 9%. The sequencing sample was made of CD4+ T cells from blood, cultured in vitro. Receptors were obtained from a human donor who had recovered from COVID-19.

In DNA, the CDR3 is TGCGCCAGCAGCTTTGACCTTAGCACAGATACGCAGTATTTT. Its protein is CASSFDLSTDTQYF. J is TRBJ2-3 and V is TRBV5-1; D is unresolved. The length of the CDR3 is 14 residues. Germline assignment: CDR1 SGHRS and CDR2 YFSETQ. With 2 bases removed from V and 0 bases from J, the gap between germline ends came to 7 bases.

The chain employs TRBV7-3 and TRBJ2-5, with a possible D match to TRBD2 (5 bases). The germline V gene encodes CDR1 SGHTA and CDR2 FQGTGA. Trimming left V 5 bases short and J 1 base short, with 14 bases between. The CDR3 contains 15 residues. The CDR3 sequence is CASSPEPGSQETQYF. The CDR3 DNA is TGTGCCAGCAGCCCAGAGCCGGGAAGCCAAGAGACCCAGTACTTC. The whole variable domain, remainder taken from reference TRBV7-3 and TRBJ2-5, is GAGVSQTPSNKVTEKGKYVELRCDPISGHTALYWYRQSLGQGPEFLIYFQGTGAADDSGLPNDRFFAVRPEGSVSTLKIQRTERGDSAVYLCASSPEPGSQETQYFGPGTRLLVL.

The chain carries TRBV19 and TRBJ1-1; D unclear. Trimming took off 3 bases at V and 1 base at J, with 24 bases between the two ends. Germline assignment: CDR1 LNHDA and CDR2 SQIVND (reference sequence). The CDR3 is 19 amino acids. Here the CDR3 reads CASSIRVFGRTIRNTEAFF. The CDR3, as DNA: TGTGCCAGTAGTATCCGGGTATTTGGGCGGACTATACGGAACACTGAAGCTTTCTTT.

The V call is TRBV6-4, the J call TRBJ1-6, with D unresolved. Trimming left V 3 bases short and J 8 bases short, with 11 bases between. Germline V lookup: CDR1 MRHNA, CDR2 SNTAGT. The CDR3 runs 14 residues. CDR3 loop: CASSEVAGDSPLHF. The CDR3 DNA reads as TGTGCCAGCAGTGAGGTGGCAGGAGATTCACCCCTCCACTTT.

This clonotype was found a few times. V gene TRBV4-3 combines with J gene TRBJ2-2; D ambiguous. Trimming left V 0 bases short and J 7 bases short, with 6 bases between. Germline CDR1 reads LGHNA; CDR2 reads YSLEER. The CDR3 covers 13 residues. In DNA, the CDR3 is TGCGCCAGCAGCCAAGATTACGGCGGGGAGCTGTTTTTT. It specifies CASSQDYGGELFF.

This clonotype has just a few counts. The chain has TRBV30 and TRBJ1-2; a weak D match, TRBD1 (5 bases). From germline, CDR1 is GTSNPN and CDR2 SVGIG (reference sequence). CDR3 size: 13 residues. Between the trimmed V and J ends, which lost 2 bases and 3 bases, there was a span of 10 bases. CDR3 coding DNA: TGTGCCTGGAGTACCCAGGGATACTATGGCTACACCTTC. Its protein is CAWSTQGYYGYTF.

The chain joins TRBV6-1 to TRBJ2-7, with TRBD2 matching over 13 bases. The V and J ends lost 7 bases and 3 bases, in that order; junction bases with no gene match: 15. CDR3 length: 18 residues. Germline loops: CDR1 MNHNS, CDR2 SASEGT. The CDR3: CASTEGTSGTGSLYEQYF. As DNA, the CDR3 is TGTGCCAGCACCGAAGGGACTAGCGGGACCGGATCACTCTACGAGCAGTACTTC.

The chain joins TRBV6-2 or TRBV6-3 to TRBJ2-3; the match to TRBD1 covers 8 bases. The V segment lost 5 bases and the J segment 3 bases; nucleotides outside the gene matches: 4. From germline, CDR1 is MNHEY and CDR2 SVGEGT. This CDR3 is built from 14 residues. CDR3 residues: CASSPGQVTDTQYF. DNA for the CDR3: TGTGCCAGCAGTCCGGGACAGGTGACAGATACGCAGTATTTT.

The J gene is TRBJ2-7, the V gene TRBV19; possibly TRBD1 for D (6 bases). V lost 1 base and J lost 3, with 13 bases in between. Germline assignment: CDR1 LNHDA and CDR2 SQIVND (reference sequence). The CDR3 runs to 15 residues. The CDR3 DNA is TGTGCCAGTAGTATAGCCCTCGGGACACTCTACGAGCAGTACTTC. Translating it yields CASSIALGTLYEQYF.

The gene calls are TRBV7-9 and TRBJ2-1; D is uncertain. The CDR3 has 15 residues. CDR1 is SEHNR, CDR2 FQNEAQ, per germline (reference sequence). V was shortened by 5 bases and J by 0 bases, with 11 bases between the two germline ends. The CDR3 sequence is CASSQSRDSYNEQFF. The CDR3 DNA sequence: TGTGCCAGCAGCCAAAGTAGAGACTCCTACAATGAGCAGTTCTTC.

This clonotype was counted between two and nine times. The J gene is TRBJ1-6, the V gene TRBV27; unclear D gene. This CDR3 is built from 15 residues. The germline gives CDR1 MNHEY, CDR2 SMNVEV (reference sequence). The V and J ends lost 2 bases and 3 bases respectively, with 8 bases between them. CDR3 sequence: CASSLAGYYNSPLHF. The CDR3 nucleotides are TGTGCCAGCAGTTTAGCGGGTTACTATAATTCACCCCTCCACTTT.

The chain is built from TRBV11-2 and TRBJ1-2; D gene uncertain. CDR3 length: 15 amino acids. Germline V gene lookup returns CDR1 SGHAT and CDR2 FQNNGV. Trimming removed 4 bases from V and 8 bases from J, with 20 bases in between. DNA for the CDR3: TGTGCCAGCAGCTACCCGGGAGGACGAGCGGGAGGCTACACCTTC. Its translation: CASSYPGGRAGGYTF.

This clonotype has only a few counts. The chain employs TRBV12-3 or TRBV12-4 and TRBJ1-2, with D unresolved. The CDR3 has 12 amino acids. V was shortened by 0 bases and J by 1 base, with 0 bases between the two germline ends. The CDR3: CASSLANYGYTF. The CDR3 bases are TGTGCCAGCAGTTTAGCTAACTATGGCTACACCTTC.

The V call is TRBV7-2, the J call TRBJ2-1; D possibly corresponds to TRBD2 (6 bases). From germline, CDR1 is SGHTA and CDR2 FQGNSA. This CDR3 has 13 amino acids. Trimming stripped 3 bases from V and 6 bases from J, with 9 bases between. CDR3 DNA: TGTGCCAGCAGCTTGGGACTCCGCAATGAGCAGTTCTTC. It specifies CASSLGLRNEQFF.

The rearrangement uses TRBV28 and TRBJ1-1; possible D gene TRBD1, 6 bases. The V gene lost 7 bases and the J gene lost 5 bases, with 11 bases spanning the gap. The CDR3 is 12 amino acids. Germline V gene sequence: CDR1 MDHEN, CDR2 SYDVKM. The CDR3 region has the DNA TGTGCCAGCACCATGGACAGAACTGAAGCTTTCTTT. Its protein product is CASTMDRTEAFF.

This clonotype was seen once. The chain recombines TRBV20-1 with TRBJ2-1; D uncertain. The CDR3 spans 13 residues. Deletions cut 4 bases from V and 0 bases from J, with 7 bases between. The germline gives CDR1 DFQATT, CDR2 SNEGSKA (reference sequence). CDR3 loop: CSAKVNSYNEQFF. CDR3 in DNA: TGCAGTGCTAAGGTTAACTCCTACAATGAGCAGTTCTTC.

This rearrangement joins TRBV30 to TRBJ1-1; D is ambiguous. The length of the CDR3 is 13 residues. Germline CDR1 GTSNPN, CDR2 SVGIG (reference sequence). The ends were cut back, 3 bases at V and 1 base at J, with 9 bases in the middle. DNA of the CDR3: TGTGCCTGGAGCCTCCACGAGAACACTGAAGCTTTCTTT. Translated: CAWSLHENTEAFF. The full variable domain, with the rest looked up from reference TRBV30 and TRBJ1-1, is SQTIHQWPATLVQPVGSPLSLECTVEGTSNPNLYWYRQAAGRGLQLLFYSVGIGQISSEVPQNLSASRPQDRQFILSSKKLLLSDSGFYLCAWSLHENTEAFFGQGTRLTVV.

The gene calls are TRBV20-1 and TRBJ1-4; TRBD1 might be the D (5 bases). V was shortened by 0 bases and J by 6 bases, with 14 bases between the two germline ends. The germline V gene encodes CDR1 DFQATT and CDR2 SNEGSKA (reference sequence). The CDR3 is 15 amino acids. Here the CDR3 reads CSARDWGRDDEKLFF. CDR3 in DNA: TGCAGTGCTAGAGATTGGGGCAGGGATGATGAAAAACTGTTTTTT.

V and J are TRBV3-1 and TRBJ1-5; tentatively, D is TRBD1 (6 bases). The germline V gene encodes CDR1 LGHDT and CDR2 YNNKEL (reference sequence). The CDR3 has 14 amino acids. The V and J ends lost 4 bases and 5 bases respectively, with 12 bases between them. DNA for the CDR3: TGTGCCAGCAGCCTCGGGCAGGGGTATCAGCCCCAGCATTTT. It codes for CASSLGQGYQPQHF.

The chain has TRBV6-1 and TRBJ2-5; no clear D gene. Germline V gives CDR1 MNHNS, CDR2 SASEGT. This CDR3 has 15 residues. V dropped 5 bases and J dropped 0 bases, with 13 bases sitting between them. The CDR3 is CASSKRIGYQETQYF. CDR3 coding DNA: TGTGCCAGCAGTAAAAGAATAGGTTACCAAGAGACCCAGTACTTC.

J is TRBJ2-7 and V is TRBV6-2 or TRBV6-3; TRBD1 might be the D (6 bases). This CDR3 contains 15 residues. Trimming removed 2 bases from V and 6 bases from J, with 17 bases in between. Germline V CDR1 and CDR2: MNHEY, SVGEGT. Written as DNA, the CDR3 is TGTGCCAGCAGTTACGGGGGCGGCGGGCCTCCCGAGCAGTACTTC. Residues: CASSYGGGGPPEQYF.

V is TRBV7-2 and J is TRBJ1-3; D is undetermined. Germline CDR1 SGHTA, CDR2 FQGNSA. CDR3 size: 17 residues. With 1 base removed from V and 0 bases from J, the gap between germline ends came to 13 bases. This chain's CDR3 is CASSLVRMSTSGNTIYF. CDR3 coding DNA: TGTGCCAGCAGCTTAGTGCGAATGAGTACCTCTGGAAACACCATATATTTT.

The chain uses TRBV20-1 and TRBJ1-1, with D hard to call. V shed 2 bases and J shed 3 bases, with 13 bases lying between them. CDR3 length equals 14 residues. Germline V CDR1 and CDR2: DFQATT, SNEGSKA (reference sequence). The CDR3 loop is CSARRVRWDTEAFF. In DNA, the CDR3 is TGCAGTGCTAGAAGGGTTAGGTGGGACACTGAAGCTTTCTTT.

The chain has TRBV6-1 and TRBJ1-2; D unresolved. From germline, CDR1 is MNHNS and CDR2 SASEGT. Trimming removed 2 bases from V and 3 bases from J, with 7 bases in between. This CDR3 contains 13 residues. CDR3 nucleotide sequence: TGTGCCAGCAGTGAACAGCTGGACTATGGCTACACCTTC. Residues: CASSEQLDYGYTF.

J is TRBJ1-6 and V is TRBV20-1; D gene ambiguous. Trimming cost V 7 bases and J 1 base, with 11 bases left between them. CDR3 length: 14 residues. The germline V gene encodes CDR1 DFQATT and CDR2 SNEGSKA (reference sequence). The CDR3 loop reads CSVRLRSYNSPLHF. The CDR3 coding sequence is TGCAGTGTCAGGTTGAGGTCCTATAATTCACCCCTCCACTTT.

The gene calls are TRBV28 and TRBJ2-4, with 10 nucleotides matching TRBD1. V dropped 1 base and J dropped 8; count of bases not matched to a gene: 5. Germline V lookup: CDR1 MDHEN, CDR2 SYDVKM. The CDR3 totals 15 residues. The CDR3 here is CASSLSGQGEDIQYF. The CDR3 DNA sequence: TGTGCCAGCAGTTTATCAGGACAGGGGGAGGACATTCAGTACTTC.

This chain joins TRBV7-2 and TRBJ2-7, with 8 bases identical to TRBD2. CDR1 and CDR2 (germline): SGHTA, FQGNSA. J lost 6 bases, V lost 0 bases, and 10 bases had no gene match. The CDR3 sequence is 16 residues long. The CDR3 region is CASSLASREVRPEQYF. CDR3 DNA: TGTGCCAGCAGCTTAGCCTCGCGGGAGGTGCGGCCCGAGCAGTACTTC.

The CDR3 region is CASSFMGGTSGNTIYF. The DNA of the CDR3 is TGTGCCAGCAGCTTTATGGGGGGCACCTCTGGAAACACCATATATTTT. The chain recombines TRBV5-4 with TRBJ1-3; possibly TRBD1 for D (6 bases). The germline V and J ends were trimmed by 2 bases and 0 bases, with 12 bases remaining between them. This CDR3 is 16 amino acids long. Germline CDR1 is SGHNT and CDR2 is YYREEE (reference sequence).

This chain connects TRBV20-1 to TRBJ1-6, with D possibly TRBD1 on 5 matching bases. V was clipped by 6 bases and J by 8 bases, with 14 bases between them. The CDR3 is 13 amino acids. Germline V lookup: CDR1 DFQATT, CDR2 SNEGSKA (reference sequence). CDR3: CSAEGRGYSPLHF. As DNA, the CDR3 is TGCAGTGCCGAGGGGAGGGGTTATTCACCCCTCCACTTT.

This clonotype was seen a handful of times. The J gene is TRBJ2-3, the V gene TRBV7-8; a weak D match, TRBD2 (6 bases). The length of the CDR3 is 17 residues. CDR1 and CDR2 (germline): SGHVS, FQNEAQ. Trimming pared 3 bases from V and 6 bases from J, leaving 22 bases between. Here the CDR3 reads CASSFAWRAGRWDTQYF. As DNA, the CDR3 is TGTGCCAGCAGCTTCGCTTGGAGGGCAGGTAGATGGGATACGCAGTATTTT.

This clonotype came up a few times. CDR3 sequence reads: CASSFSSNYGYTF. The CDR3 DNA reads TGTGCCAGCAGTTTTTCGTCTAACTATGGCTACACCTTC. The chain links TRBV6-5 to TRBJ1-2; D not certain. The CDR3 is 13 amino acids. The germline V gene encodes CDR1 MNHEY and CDR2 SVGAGI. The V and J ends lost 4 bases and 0 bases respectively, with 6 bases between them.